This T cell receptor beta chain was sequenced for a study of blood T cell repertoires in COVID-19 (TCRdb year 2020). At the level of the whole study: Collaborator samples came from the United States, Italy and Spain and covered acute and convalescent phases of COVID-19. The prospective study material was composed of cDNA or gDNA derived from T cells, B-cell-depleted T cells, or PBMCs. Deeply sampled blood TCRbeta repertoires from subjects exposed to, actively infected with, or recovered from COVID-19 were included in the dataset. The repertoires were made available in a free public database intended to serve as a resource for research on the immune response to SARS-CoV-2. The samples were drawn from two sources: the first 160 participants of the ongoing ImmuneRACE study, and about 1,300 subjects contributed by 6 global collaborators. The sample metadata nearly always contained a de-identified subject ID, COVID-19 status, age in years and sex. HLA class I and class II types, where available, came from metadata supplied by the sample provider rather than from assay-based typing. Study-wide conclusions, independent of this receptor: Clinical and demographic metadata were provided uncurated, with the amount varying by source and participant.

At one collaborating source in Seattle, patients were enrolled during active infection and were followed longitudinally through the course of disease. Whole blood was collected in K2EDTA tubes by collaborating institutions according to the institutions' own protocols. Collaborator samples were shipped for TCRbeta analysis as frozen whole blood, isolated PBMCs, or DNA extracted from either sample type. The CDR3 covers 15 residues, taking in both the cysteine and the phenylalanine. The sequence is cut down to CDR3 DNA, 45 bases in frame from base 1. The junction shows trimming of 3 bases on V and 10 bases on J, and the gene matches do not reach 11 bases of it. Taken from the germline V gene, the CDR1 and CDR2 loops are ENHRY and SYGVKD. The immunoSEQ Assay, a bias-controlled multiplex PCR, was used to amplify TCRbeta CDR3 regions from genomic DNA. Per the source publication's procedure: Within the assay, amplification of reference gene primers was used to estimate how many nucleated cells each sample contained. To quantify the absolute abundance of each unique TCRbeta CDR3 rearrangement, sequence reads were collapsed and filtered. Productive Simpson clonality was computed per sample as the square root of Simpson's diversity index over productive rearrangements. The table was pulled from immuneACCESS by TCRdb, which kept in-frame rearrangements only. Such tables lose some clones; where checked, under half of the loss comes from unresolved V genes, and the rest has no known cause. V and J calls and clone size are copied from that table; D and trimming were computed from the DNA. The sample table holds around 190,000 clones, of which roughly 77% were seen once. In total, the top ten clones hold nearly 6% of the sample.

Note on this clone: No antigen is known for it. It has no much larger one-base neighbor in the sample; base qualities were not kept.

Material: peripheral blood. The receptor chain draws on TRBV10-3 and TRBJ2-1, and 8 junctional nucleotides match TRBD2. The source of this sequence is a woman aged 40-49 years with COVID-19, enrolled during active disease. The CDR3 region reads CAISEQSGGGREQFF. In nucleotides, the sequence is TGTGCCATCAGTGAACAATCGGGCGGCGGGAGGGAGCAGTTCTTC.